This T cell receptor beta chain originates from a study of blood T cell repertoires in COVID-19. Study-wide context: Acute and convalescent COVID-19 specimens originated in the United States, Italy and Spain.

The CDR3 has 14 residues. Trimming took 4 bases from V and 1 from J; bases not matched to a gene: 3. Per the germline V gene, CDR1 is SGHNT and CDR2 is YYREEE (reference sequence). This clone has only a few counts. At the DNA level, this CDR3 is encoded by other sequences in the same sample as well. Assay: immunoSEQ multiplex PCR; the TCRdb copy retains only in-frame clones and omits some. The sample carries tens of thousands of clones, 69% recorded once. Sequencing used peripheral blood. This clonotype originated in a man of 80 years or more with acute or convalescent COVID-19. The chain recombines TRBV5-4 with TRBJ1-1, with 8 bases aligning to TRBD1. The chain's CDR3 is CASSPGQGNTEAFF. DNA of the CDR3: TGTGCCAGCAGCCCCGGACAGGGGAACACTGAAGCTTTCTTT. The complete variable domain, with remaining parts taken from reference TRBV5-4 and TRBJ1-1, reads ETGVTQSPTHLIKTRGQQVTLRCSSQSGHNTVSWYQQALGQGPQFIFQYYREEENGRGNFPPRFSGLQFPNYSSELNVNALELDDSALYLCASSPGQGNTEAFFGQGTRLTVV.